The 20 T cell receptor beta chains presented below share a single source sample, sequenced in a study of low-dose radiotherapy and immunotherapy resistance in tumors. The sample's time point: after trial treatment. Treatment: LDRT plus nivolumab, ipilimumab, low-dose cyclophosphamide and aspirin (RACIN trial). Gene-specific TRAV and TRBV primers were used for first-strand cDNA, covering alpha and beta chains. The authors ran 15 to 20 PCR cycles to amplify TCRs with a constant-region primer and V-primer adapter. TCRdb reprocessed the reads with MiXCR, giving one entry per CDR3 protein. The sample consists of roughly 56,000 distinct CDR3 sequences, approximately 22% of them appearing once. The sequencing used PBMCs, collected after low-dose radiotherapy plus immunotherapy. These receptors were collected from a male donor with prostate cancer.

This clonotype was seen many times. The chain is built from TRBV18 and TRBJ1-1; no clear D. This CDR3 comprises 11 residues. Trimming pared 2 bases from V and 5 bases from J, leaving 3 bases between. CDR1 is KGHSH, CDR2 LQKENI, per germline. The CDR3 bases are TGTGCCAGCTCACCAGGGACTGAAGCTTTCTTT. This encodes CASSPGTEAFF.

This clonotype was seen repeatedly, ten times or more. The chain has TRBV20-1 and TRBJ2-2, with D possibly TRBD2 on 6 matching bases. This CDR3 comprises 14 residues. The germline V gene has CDR1 DFQATT and CDR2 SNEGSKA (reference sequence). V dropped 1 base and J dropped 6 bases, with 12 bases sitting between them. The CDR3 reads CSARAGGAAGELFF. The CDR3 bases are TGCAGTGCTAGAGCCGGCGGGGCCGCCGGGGAGCTGTTTTTT.

This clonotype was counted ten times or more. This chain joins TRBV5-6 and TRBJ1-1, with unresolved D. The V and J ends lost 4 bases and 3 bases respectively, with 19 bases between them. The germline V gene encodes CDR1 SGHDT and CDR2 YYEEEE. The CDR3 is made up of 16 amino acids. The CDR3 coding sequence is TGTGCCAGCAGCCCAATACAAGGTTATGGCCACACTGAAGCTTTCTTT. This gives the protein CASSPIQGYGHTEAFF.

This clonotype was observed at least ten times. The chain employs TRBV11-2 and TRBJ1-1, with D possibly matching TRBD1 (5 bases). Germline-derived CDR1 and CDR2 are SGHAT and FQNNGV. The CDR3 sequence is 14 residues long. V gave up 3 bases and J gave up 1 base, with 9 bases separating them. The CDR3 sequence: CASSFSGPNTEAFF. The CDR3 DNA reads as TGTGCCAGCAGCTTTTCGGGACCGAACACTGAAGCTTTCTTT.

This clonotype was observed many times. The chain has TRBV20-1 and TRBJ2-1; TRBD2 aligns across 7 bases. Germline V gene sequence: CDR1 DFQATT, CDR2 SNEGSKA (reference sequence). The length of the CDR3 is 15 residues. Germline trimming cut 2 bases from V and 3 bases from J; bases unmatched to any gene: 7. The CDR3 DNA is TGCAGTGCTAGATCGCCTTGGACTAGCTACAATGAGCAGTTCTTC. Translating gives CSARSPWTSYNEQFF.

This clonotype was detected ten times or more. This chain joins TRBV18 and TRBJ2-1; a weak D match, TRBD1 (5 bases). Germline V gives CDR1 KGHSH, CDR2 LQKENI. The CDR3 spans 15 residues. The V gene lost 4 bases and the J gene lost 4 bases, with 14 bases spanning the gap. CDR3 in DNA: TGTGCCAGCTCACGATCCCCGCAGGGATACAATGAGCAGTTCTTC. As protein: CASSRSPQGYNEQFF.

This clonotype was detected only once. It is likely a read error: a sequence one base away is far more abundant. The J gene is TRBJ2-7, the V gene TRBV29-1; a weak D match, TRBD2 (5 bases). Germline CDR1 SQVTM, CDR2 ANQGSEA. V was pared by 6 bases and J by 7 bases, with 22 bases between. The CDR3 runs 14 residues. The CDR3 protein is CSVRILAANNEQYF. CDR3 nucleotides: TGCAGCGTCAGAATTCTAGCCGCTAACAATGAGCAGTACTTC.

This chain connects TRBV6-1 to TRBJ2-7; 10 bases are shared with TRBD2. This CDR3 region has 18 residues. V lost 6 bases, J lost 1 base, and 15 bases stayed unmatched. Germline CDR1 MNHNS, CDR2 SASEGT. The CDR3 sequence is CASSIDIRTSGGSYEQYF. The DNA for the CDR3 is TGTGCCAGCAGCATTGATATCCGGACTAGCGGAGGGTCCTACGAGCAGTACTTC.

By share of the sample, this clonotype is medium-sized. The chain employs TRBV28 and TRBJ1-2, with D perhaps matching TRBD1 (5 bases). Trimming removed 8 bases at V and 3 bases at J, with 25 bases between. The CDR3 covers 17 residues. Per the germline V gene, CDR1 is MDHEN and CDR2 is SYDVKM. The CDR3 nucleotides read TGTGCCAGCCAGGGTGTGAGGAGTCAGGGTCAAGACTATGGCTACACCTTC. Translated: CASQGVRSQGQDYGYTF.

This clonotype was picked up many times. The V call is TRBV3-1, the J call TRBJ1-4; D remains unclear. CDR1 and CDR2 (germline): LGHDT, YNNKEL (reference sequence). Trimming removed 4 bases from V and 6 bases from J, with 9 bases in between. The CDR3 is 13 amino acids. As DNA, the CDR3 is TGTGCCAGCAGCCTCCGATCGGATGAAAAACTGTTTTTT. It yields the protein CASSLRSDEKLFF.

This clonotype was detected ten times or more. The chain joins TRBV5-1 to TRBJ2-3; D may be TRBD2 (6 bases). V lost 0 bases, J lost 4 bases, and 9 bases lay in between. This CDR3 has 14 amino acids. Germline V gene data show CDR1 as SGHRS and CDR2 as YFSETQ. In DNA form, the CDR3 reads TGCGCCAGCAGCTTGGAAGGAGGGTCAGATACGCAGTATTTT. Protein product: CASSLEGGSDTQYF. Full variable domain (outside the CDR3, taken from reference TRBV5-1 and TRBJ2-3): KAGVTQTPRYLIKTRGQQVTLSCSPISGHRSVSWYQQTPGQGLQFLFEYFSETQRNKGNFPGRFSGRQFSNSRSEMNVSTLELGDSALYLCASSLEGGSDTQYFGPGTRLTVL.

At least ten counts were recorded for this clonotype. The J gene is TRBJ1-1, the V gene TRBV19, with a possible D match to TRBD1 (5 bases). Trimming stripped 3 bases from V and 3 bases from J, with 8 bases between. This CDR3 has 13 amino acids. Germline CDR1 LNHDA, CDR2 SQIVND (reference sequence). The CDR3 DNA sequence: TGTGCCAGTAGTATGAGGGGTTACACTGAAGCTTTCTTT. It is translated as CASSMRGYTEAFF.

This clonotype has ten or more counts. The rearrangement joins TRBV3-1 to TRBJ2-3; no clear D gene. V shed 0 bases and J shed 6 bases, with 10 bases lying between them. Germline CDR1 reads LGHDT; CDR2 reads YNNKEL (reference sequence). The CDR3 has 14 amino acids. CDR3 coding DNA: TGTGCCAGCAGCCAAGATTTGGCATCCGATACGCAGTATTTT. This translates into CASSQDLASDTQYF.

This chain uses TRBV28 with TRBJ2-7; no clear D gene. Between the trimmed V and J ends, which lost 6 bases and 3 bases, there was a span of 15 bases. The CDR3 is made up of 14 amino acids. Germline assignment: CDR1 MDHEN and CDR2 SYDVKM. CDR3 residues: CASRTNDLLYEQYF. For the CDR3, the DNA is TGTGCCAGCAGAACTAACGACTTACTCTACGAGCAGTACTTC. The variable domain in full, with the rest retrieved from reference TRBV28 and TRBJ2-7, is DVKVTQSSRYLVKRTGEKVFLECVQDMDHENMFWYRQDPGLGLRLIYFSYDVKMKEKGDIPEGYSVSREKKERFSLILESASTNQTSMYLCASRTNDLLYEQYFGPGTRLTVT.

This clonotype was seen at least ten times. The chain joins TRBV20-1 to TRBJ2-3, with 11 bases matching TRBD2. Trimming took 5 bases from V and 6 from J; bases not matched to a gene: 13. The CDR3 is made up of 16 amino acids. Germline CDR1 DFQATT, CDR2 SNEGSKA (reference sequence). CDR3 in amino acids: CSAVRLAGQSGDTQYF. CDR3 sequence (DNA): TGCAGTGCTGTGAGACTAGCGGGACAATCAGGGGATACGCAGTATTTT.

The chain is built from TRBV19 and TRBJ1-5; 8 bases match TRBD1. This CDR3 has 13 amino acids. Germline V gene sequence: CDR1 LNHDA, CDR2 SQIVND (reference sequence). V shed 5 bases, J shed 7 bases, and the junction held 4 bases outside the gene matches. CDR3 amino acids: CASSRTGKQPQHF. The CDR3 bases are TGTGCCAGTAGTCGGACAGGGAAGCAGCCCCAGCATTTT. The complete variable domain, with remaining parts taken from reference TRBV19 and TRBJ1-5, reads DGGITQSPKYLFRKEGQNVTLSCEQNLNHDAMYWYRQDPGQGLRLIYYSQIVNDFQKGDIAEGYSVSREKKESFPLTVTSAQKNPTAFYLCASSRTGKQPQHFGDGTRLSIL.

This clonotype appeared a few times. The chain has TRBV6-2 or TRBV6-3 and TRBJ1-1; 11 bases are a match to TRBD1. V lost 4 bases, J lost 5 bases, and 6 bases stayed unmatched. CDR1 MNHEY and CDR2 SVGEGT come from the germline V gene. The CDR3 covers 15 residues. In nucleotides, the CDR3 is TGTGCCAGCAGTTGGACAGGGGGCGCAGGGACTGAAGCTTTCTTT. As protein: CASSWTGGAGTEAFF.

This clonotype was counted at least ten times. The chain employs TRBV10-3 and TRBJ1-1; no firm D call. V lost 4 bases and J lost 1, with 16 bases in between. This CDR3 has 16 residues. Germline assignment: CDR1 ENHRY and CDR2 SYGVKD. The chain's CDR3 is CAISGDWAGSNTEAFF. Written as DNA, the CDR3 is TGTGCCATCAGTGGTGATTGGGCGGGTTCGAACACTGAAGCTTTCTTT.

To note about this clonotype: With only one base between it and a far larger clone, this is likely a read error. This chain uses TRBV19 with TRBJ2-7; 15 nucleotides match TRBD2. Looked up from germline, CDR1 is LNHDA and CDR2 is SQIVND (reference sequence). The CDR3 spans 15 residues. The CDR3 DNA follows: TGTGCCAGTAGCGGACTAGCGGGGGGGCCCTATGAGCAGTACTTC. This sequence encodes CASSGLAGGPYEQYF.

This clonotype was seen repeatedly, ten times or more. The chain uses TRBV6-2 or TRBV6-3 and TRBJ2-6; D gene unclear. V gave up 4 bases and J gave up 1 base, with 5 bases separating them. The CDR3 totals 14 residues. The germline CDR1 and CDR2 sequences are MNHEY and SVGEGT. As DNA, the CDR3 is TGTGCCAGCAGTTGGTTTTCTGGGGCCAACGTCCTGACTTTC. Protein product: CASSWFSGANVLTF.